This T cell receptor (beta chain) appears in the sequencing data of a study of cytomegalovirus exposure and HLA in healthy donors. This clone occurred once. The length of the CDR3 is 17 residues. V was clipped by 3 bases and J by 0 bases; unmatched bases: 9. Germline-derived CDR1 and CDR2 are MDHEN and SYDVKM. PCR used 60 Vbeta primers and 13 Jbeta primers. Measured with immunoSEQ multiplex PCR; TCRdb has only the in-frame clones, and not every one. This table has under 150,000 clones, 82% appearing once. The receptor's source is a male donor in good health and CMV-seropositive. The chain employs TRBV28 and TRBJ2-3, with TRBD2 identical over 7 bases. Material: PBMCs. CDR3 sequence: CASSFALGSGSTDTQYF. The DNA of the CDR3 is TGTGCCAGCAGTTTCGCCCTGGGTAGCGGGAGCACAGATACGCAGTATTTT.